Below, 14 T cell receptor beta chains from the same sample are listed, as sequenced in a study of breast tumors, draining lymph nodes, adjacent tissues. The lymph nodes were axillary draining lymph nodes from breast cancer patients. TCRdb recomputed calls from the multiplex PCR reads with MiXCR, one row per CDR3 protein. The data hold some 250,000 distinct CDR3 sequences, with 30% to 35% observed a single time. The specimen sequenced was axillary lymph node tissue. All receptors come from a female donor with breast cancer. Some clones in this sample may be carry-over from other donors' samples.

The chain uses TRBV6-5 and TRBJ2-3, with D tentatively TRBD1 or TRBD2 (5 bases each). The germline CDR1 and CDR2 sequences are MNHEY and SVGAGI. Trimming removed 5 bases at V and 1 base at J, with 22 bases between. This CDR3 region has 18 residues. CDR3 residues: CASSRSLQGEGRTDTQYF. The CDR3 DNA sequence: TGTGCCAGCAGTCGCTCCCTCCAGGGTGAGGGGCGCACAGATACGCAGTATTTT.

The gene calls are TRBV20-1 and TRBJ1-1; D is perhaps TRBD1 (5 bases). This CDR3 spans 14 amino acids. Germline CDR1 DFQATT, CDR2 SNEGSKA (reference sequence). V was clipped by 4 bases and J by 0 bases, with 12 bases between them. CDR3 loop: CSAKLGPMNTEAFF. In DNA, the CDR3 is TGCAGTGCTAAGTTGGGACCCATGAACACTGAAGCTTTCTTT.

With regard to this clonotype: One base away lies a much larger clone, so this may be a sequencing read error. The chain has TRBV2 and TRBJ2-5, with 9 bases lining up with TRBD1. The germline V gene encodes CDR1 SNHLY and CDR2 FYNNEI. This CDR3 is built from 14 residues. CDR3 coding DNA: TGTGCCAGCAGATGGGACAGGGAAAAAGAGACCCGGTACTTC. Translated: CASRWDREKETRYF.

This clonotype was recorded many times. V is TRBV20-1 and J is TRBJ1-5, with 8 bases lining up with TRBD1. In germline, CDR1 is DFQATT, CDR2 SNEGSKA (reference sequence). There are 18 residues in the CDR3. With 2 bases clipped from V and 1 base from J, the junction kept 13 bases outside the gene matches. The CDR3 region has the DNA TGCAGTGCTAGACAGGGGGCGCAGACGATTCTAAGCAATCAGCCCCAGCATTTT. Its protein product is CSARQGAQTILSNQPQHF.

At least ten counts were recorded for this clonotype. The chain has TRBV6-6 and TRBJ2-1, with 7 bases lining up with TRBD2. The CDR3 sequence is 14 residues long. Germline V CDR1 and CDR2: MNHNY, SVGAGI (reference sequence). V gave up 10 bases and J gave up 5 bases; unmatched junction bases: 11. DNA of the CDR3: TGTGCCACCTGCTCGAAGGGGAGGGACAATGAGCAGTTCTTC. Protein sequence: CATCSKGRDNEQFF.

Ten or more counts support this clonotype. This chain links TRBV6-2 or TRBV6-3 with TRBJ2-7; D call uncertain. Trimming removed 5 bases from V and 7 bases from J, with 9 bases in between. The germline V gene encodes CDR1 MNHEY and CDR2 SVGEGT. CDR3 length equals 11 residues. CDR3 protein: CASSLSAEQYF. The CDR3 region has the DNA TGTGCCAGCAGTCTCAGCGCGGAGCAGTACTTC.

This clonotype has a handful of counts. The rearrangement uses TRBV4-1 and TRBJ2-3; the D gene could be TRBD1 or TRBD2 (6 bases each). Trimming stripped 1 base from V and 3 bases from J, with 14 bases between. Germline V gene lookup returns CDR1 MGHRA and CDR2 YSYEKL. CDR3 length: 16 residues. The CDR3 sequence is CASSQAPGAKTDTQYF. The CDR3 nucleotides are TGCGCCAGCAGCCAAGCGCCGGGGGCTAAAACAGATACGCAGTATTTT.

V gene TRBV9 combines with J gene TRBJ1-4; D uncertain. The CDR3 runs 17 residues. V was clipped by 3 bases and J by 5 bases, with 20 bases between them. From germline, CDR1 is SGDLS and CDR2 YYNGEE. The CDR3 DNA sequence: TGTGCCAGCAGCGCCGCGCCGGGCGGGAGGTCGAATGAAAAACTGTTTTTT. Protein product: CASSAAPGGRSNEKLFF.

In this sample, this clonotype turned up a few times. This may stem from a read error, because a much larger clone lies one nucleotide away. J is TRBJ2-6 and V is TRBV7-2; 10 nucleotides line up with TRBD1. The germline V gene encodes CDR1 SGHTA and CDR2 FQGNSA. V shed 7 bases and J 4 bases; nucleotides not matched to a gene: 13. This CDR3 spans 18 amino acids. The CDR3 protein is CASTPPRQGAPGANVLTF. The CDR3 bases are TGTGCCAGCACCCCCCCCCGACAGGGGGCGCCCGGGGCCAACGTCCTGACTTTC.

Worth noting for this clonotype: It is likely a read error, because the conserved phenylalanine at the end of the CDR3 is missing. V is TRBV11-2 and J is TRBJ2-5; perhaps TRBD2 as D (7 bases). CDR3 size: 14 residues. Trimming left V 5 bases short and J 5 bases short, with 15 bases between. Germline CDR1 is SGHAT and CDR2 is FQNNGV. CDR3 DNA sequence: TGTGCCAGCAGCCTAGCCCGGGGGGCGGAGACCCAGTACCTC. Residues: CASSLARGAETQYL.

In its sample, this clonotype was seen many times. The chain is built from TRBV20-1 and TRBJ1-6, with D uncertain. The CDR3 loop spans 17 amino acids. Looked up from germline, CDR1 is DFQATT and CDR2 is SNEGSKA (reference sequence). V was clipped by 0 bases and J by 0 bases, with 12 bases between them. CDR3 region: CSAREYSTSSYNSPLHF. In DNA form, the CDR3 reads TGCAGTGCTAGAGAGTACAGCACGAGCTCCTATAATTCACCCCTCCACTTT.

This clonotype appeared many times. The CDR3 region has the DNA TGTGCCAGCAGCTTGATCTACGAGCAGTACTTC. Protein product: CASSLIYEQYF. The chain combines TRBV7-2 with TRBJ2-7; no clear D gene. V dropped 3 bases and J dropped 3 bases, with 3 bases sitting between them. Germline CDR1 and CDR2: SGHTA and FQGNSA. This CDR3 spans 11 amino acids.

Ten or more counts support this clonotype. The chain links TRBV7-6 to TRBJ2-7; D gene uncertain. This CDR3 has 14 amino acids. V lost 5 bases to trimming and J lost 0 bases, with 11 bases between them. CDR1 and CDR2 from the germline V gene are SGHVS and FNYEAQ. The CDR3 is CASSEDTFSYEQYF. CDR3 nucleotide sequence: TGTGCCAGCAGCGAAGACACCTTCTCCTACGAGCAGTACTTC.

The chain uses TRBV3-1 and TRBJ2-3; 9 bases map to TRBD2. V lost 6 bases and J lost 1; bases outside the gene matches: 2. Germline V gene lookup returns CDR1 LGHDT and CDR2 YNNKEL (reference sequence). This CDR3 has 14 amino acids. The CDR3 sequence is CASRRLAGTDTQYF. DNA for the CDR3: TGTGCCAGCAGAAGACTAGCGGGCACAGATACGCAGTATTTT.